One sample yielded the 21 T cell receptor beta chains listed below, sequenced in a study of a mutant IDH1 vaccine in newly diagnosed glioma. Specified time point: baseline, week 1 (first vaccination visit). Noted treatment: pre-vaccination baseline after standard-of-care therapy. Some clones are missing from TCRdb's copy, which holds only in-frame ones; the method was immunoSEQ multiplex PCR. The sample shows 50,000 to 65,000 clones, roughly 80% of them seen only once. The source was PBMCs, collected from a glioma patient treated with radiotherapy, temozolomide or both. The receptors were sampled from a woman aged 40 to 50 with glioma.

This clone showed up just a few times. The V and J genes are TRBV25-1 and TRBJ1-2; TRBD1 is a possible D gene (5 bases). CDR1 and CDR2 from the germline V gene are MGHDK and SYGVNS. The V and J ends lost 3 bases and 3 bases respectively, with 17 bases between them. The CDR3 totals 16 residues. CDR3 loop: CASSEGDVNEDYGYTF. In DNA, the CDR3 is TGTGCCAGCAGTGAGGGGGACGTCAATGAGGACTATGGCTACACCTTC.

The chain recombines TRBV5-1 with TRBJ1-1, with D maybe TRBD1 (5 bases). V gave up 0 bases and J gave up 1 base, with 19 bases separating them. This CDR3 is built from 18 residues. CDR1 is SGHRS, CDR2 YFSETQ, per germline. Here the CDR3 reads CASSLGTGGRNRNTEAFF. CDR3 coding DNA: TGCGCCAGCAGCTTGGGAACAGGAGGTCGGAACAGGAACACTGAAGCTTTCTTT.

The chain uses TRBV7-9 and TRBJ1-3; D gene ambiguous. The CDR3 covers 16 residues. From germline, CDR1 is SEHNR and CDR2 FQNEAQ (reference sequence). The V end lost 5 bases, the J end lost 0 bases, and 14 bases lay between the germline ends. This chain's CDR3 is CASSPPLRHSGNTIYF. Here the CDR3 DNA reads TGTGCCAGCAGCCCACCTCTGCGGCACTCTGGAAACACCATATATTTT.

The chain employs TRBV18 and TRBJ2-2; 9 nucleotides agree with TRBD2. This CDR3 spans 15 amino acids. CDR1 and CDR2 from the germline V gene are KGHSH and LQKENI. Unmatched junction bases numbered 6, after V lost 4 bases and J lost 6 bases. CDR3 DNA: TGTGCCAGCTCACGGCTAGCGGGGTCCGCCGGGGAGCTGTTTTTT. Its translation: CASSRLAGSAGELFF.

This clone turned up a few times. The V gene is TRBV5-1, the J gene TRBJ1-1, with 8 bases fitting TRBD1. CDR3 length equals 14 residues. Trimming removed 3 bases from V and 4 bases from J; junction bases left unmatched: 5. CDR1 is SGHRS and CDR2 is YFSETQ in the germline V gene. The CDR3 DNA is TGCGCCAGCAGCTCGACAGGGGTGGTCACTGAAGCTTTCTTT. It codes for CASSSTGVVTEAFF.

This chain joins TRBV6-1 and TRBJ1-5; 7 nucleotides line up with TRBD1. Germline trimming cut 6 bases from V and 5 bases from J; bases unmatched to any gene: 10. Germline loops: CDR1 MNHNS, CDR2 SASEGT. The CDR3 totals 15 residues. DNA of the CDR3: TGTGCCAGCAGCCCGTCGGGGACAGATGATCAGCCCCAGCATTTT. This sequence encodes CASSPSGTDDQPQHF.

This clone occurred once. This chain joins TRBV5-1 and TRBJ1-4, with TRBD1 matching over 10 bases. Germline V gene lookup returns CDR1 SGHRS and CDR2 YFSETQ. Trimming took 0 bases from V and 8 from J; bases not matched to a gene: 4. The CDR3 is 15 amino acids. The CDR3 sequence is CASSLGGTGEEKLFF. CDR3 DNA sequence: TGCGCCAGCAGCTTGGGAGGGACAGGGGAAGAAAAACTGTTTTTT.

This clone was observed once. The rearrangement joins TRBV7-2 to TRBJ1-1; TRBD1 is a possible D gene (5 bases). The CDR3 is made up of 17 amino acids. Between the trimmed V and J ends, which lost 5 bases and 3 bases, there was a span of 22 bases. The germline V gene encodes CDR1 SGHTA and CDR2 FQGNSA. The CDR3 nucleotides are TGTGCCAGCAGCCCCGACCGGGGACCCTATTTGGACACTGAAGCTTTCTTT. Its protein is CASSPDRGPYLDTEAFF.

The V gene is TRBV29-1, the J gene TRBJ2-5, with D possibly called TRBD1 or TRBD2 (5 bases each). CDR3 length: 12 amino acids. Deletions cut 5 bases from V and 6 bases from J, with 13 bases between. The germline CDR1 and CDR2 sequences are SQVTM and ANQGSEA. CDR3 nucleotide sequence: TGCAGCGTTAGGGGACCCCAGCAGACCCAGTACTTC. Protein product: CSVRGPQQTQYF.

The chain recombines TRBV28 with TRBJ1-2; 7 bases are a match to TRBD1. V lost 3 bases, J lost 8 bases, and 3 bases stayed unmatched. Per germline, CDR1 MDHEN and CDR2 SYDVKM. The CDR3 sequence is 12 residues long. The CDR3 here is CASSLTGTGYTF. CDR3 DNA: TGTGCCAGCAGTTTGACAGGGACAGGCTACACCTTC.

The V and J genes are TRBV5-1 and TRBJ1-1; the D gene is possibly TRBD1 (5 bases). Looked up from germline, CDR1 is SGHRS and CDR2 is YFSETQ. The CDR3 length is 13 residues. V was cut by 5 bases and J by 7 bases, with 15 bases left in between. CDR3 residues: CASSTGLVLEAFF. In nucleotides, the CDR3 is TGCGCCAGCAGTACAGGCTTGGTCCTTGAAGCTTTCTTT.

This clone was detected once. This rearrangement joins TRBV27 to TRBJ2-7, with 9 bases matching TRBD1. CDR1 MNHEY and CDR2 SMNVEV come from the germline V gene (reference sequence). CDR3 size: 15 residues. Here the CDR3 DNA reads TGTGTAACAGCAGGGGTCGGGACAGGGTTCCACGAGCAGTACTTC. This encodes CVTAGVGTGFHEQYF.

This clone was counted a few times. V is TRBV7-9 and J is TRBJ2-3; 12 bases map to TRBD2. The CDR3 has 16 residues. Germline V gene data show CDR1 as SEHNR and CDR2 as FQNEAQ (reference sequence). Unmatched junction bases numbered 3, after V lost 5 bases and J lost 0 bases. For the CDR3, the DNA is TGTGCCAGCAGCCAACTAGCGGGGGGCAGCACAGATACGCAGTATTTT. Translating gives CASSQLAGGSTDTQYF.

This sequence joins TRBV15 and TRBJ2-1, with D possibly matching TRBD2 (5 bases). Per germline, CDR1 LNHNV and CDR2 YYDKDF (reference sequence). The CDR3 loop spans 17 amino acids. V dropped 3 bases and J dropped 0 bases, with 15 bases sitting between them. CDR3 in amino acids: CATSSHHGVLSYNEQFF. CDR3 sequence (DNA): TGTGCCACCAGCAGCCATCACGGGGTACTCTCCTACAATGAGCAGTTCTTC.

For this clone: This same CDR3 is encoded by further DNA sequences in the sample. This rearrangement joins TRBV30 to TRBJ2-3; D not certain. Per germline, CDR1 GTSNPN and CDR2 SVGIG (reference sequence). The CDR3 consists of 15 residues. V shed 0 bases and J shed 2 bases, with 12 bases lying between them. The CDR3 sequence: CAWSVLGSSTDTQYF. CDR3 sequence (DNA): TGTGCCTGGAGTGTACTGGGCTCGTCCACAGATACGCAGTATTTT.

This chain connects TRBV19 to TRBJ1-2; D unresolved. The CDR3 has 14 residues. CDR1 and CDR2 (germline): LNHDA, SQIVND (reference sequence). Trimming pared 0 bases from V and 1 base from J, leaving 6 bases between. The CDR3 reads CASSIEPVNYGYTF. Written as DNA, the CDR3 is TGTGCCAGTAGTATAGAGCCGGTTAACTATGGCTACACCTTC.

The V and J genes are TRBV30 and TRBJ1-2, with D perhaps TRBD1 (5 bases). The CDR3 extends over 13 amino acids. V was clipped by 3 bases and J by 6 bases, with 14 bases between them. The germline gives CDR1 GTSNPN, CDR2 SVGIG (reference sequence). The CDR3 nucleotides read TGTGCCTGGAGCCAAGCCTGGGACGATGGCTACACCTTC. The encoded protein is CAWSQAWDDGYTF.

CDR3 loop: CASGLLAGGGNEQFF. CDR3 DNA sequence: TGTGCCAGCGGATTACTAGCGGGGGGGGGAAATGAGCAGTTCTTC. This chain uses TRBV25-1 with TRBJ2-1, with 13 bases that match TRBD2. CDR1 MGHDK and CDR2 SYGVNS come from the germline V gene. V lost 8 bases to trimming and J lost 7 bases; unmatched junction nucleotides: 8. The CDR3 totals 15 residues.

The chain links TRBV16 to TRBJ1-5; perhaps TRBD1 as D (5 bases). V was cut by 4 bases and J by 4 bases, with 11 bases left in between. Germline V gene sequence: CDR1 KGHSY, CDR2 FQNENV. The CDR3 runs to 14 residues. CDR3 residues: CASSLHWGNQPQHF. The CDR3 nucleotides read TGTGCCAGCAGCCTCCACTGGGGGAATCAGCCCCAGCATTTT.

This sequence joins TRBV4-1 and TRBJ2-2; 12 bases are a match to TRBD2. Germline V lookup: CDR1 MGHRA, CDR2 YSYEKL. J was trimmed by 0 bases and V by 1 base; bases with no gene match: 6. The CDR3 is made up of 19 amino acids. The CDR3 bases are TGCGCCAGCAGCCAAGTAGGTCTAGCGGGGGGGCCGAACACCGGGGAGCTGTTTTTT. Translating gives CASSQVGLAGGPNTGELFF.

This clone occurred a few times. The chain has TRBV29-1 and TRBJ2-1, with 7 bases aligning to TRBD2. Germline V gene sequence: CDR1 SQVTM, CDR2 ANQGSEA. The CDR3 length is 17 residues. V lost 4 bases to trimming and J lost 0 bases; unmatched junction nucleotides: 12. CDR3 residues: CSVGGLRGTNSYNEQFF. CDR3 sequence (DNA): TGCAGCGTTGGGGGACTGCGGGGGACTAACTCCTACAATGAGCAGTTCTTC.